Below are 2 T cell receptor beta chains sequenced from a single sample in a study of blood T cell repertoires in COVID-19. TCRdb's copy holds only in-frame clones and misses some; the assay was immunoSEQ multiplex PCR. The repertoire holds about 270,000 clones, with approximately 92% as singletons. Sequencing was done on a sample of PBMCs or T cells enriched from blood (not recorded which). These receptor sequences come from a woman under 30 who had recovered from COVID-19.

A single count supports this clone. The rearrangement links TRBV18 to TRBJ2-7; D possibly corresponds to TRBD1 (5 bases). Trimming removed 6 bases from V and 2 bases from J, with 11 bases in between. The CDR3 is made up of 13 amino acids. CDR1 is KGHSH and CDR2 is LQKENI in the germline V gene. CDR3: CASSGLEAYEQYF. For the CDR3, the DNA is TGTGCCAGCTCGGGGCTAGAGGCCTACGAGCAGTACTTC.

The chain uses TRBV19 and TRBJ1-1, with no clear D. CDR1 is LNHDA and CDR2 is SQIVND in the germline V gene (reference sequence). With 3 bases removed from V and 4 bases from J, the gap between germline ends came to 9 bases. The CDR3 has 13 amino acids. CDR3 loop: CASSIVDSTEAFF. CDR3 DNA: TGTGCCAGTAGTATTGTGGACTCCACTGAAGCTTTCTTT. The variable domain in full, with the rest retrieved from reference TRBV19 and TRBJ1-1, is DGGITQSPKYLFRKEGQNVTLSCEQNLNHDAMYWYRQDPGQGLRLIYYSQIVNDFQKGDIAEGYSVSREKKESFPLTVTSAQKNPTAFYLCASSIVDSTEAFFGQGTRLTVV.